These 26 T cell receptor beta chains share one sample of origin, sequenced in a study of post-analysis software for immune sequencing data. Whole-study findings and limits: Relative to controls, patients had five TRBV segments at higher frequency, with TRBV5-6, TRBV5-1 and TRBV20-1 among these.

Their antigens remain unidentified. Built from TCR beta cDNA, the libraries had unique molecular identifiers in them. In TCRdb, the PCR reads were re-called with MiXCR into one record per CDR3 protein. The sample contains around 770,000 distinct CDR3 sequences, around 45% of which appear only once. Specimen: blood. The receptors come from a girl between 10 and 17 years old with multiple sclerosis.

The chain uses TRBV12-3 or TRBV12-4 and TRBJ2-1; 10 bases align to TRBD2. The ends lost 10 bases at V and 7 bases at J; junction bases unmatched: 13. The CDR3 is 15 residues long. The CDR3 spells CATQFGAGGENEQFF. The CDR3 DNA sequence: TGTGCCACCCAGTTTGGAGCGGGGGGGGAGAATGAGCAGTTCTTC.

This clonotype has just one count. The chain employs TRBV6-2 or TRBV6-3 and TRBJ2-3; possible D gene TRBD2, 6 bases. The germline gives CDR1 MNHEY, CDR2 SVGEGT. The CDR3 is made up of 15 amino acids. V lost 6 bases and J lost 1, with 14 bases in between. CDR3 residues: CASSLEERGTDTQYF. The CDR3 nucleotides are TGTGCCAGCAGCTTAGAGGAGCGGGGCACAGATACGCAGTATTTT.

This clonotype was counted only a few times. This chain connects TRBV4-2 to TRBJ2-7; D gene ambiguous. Germline lookup yields CDR1 LGHNA and CDR2 YNFKEQ. CDR3 length equals 13 residues. Trimming removed 3 bases at V and 3 bases at J, with 9 bases between. CDR3: CASSHGRNYEQYF. Here the CDR3 DNA reads TGTGCCAGCAGCCATGGGCGGAACTACGAGCAGTACTTC.

The chain links TRBV6-2 or TRBV6-3 to TRBJ2-5; 13 nucleotides agree with TRBD2. The J call may be mistaken, given a closer DNA end match to TRBJ2-7. This CDR3 has 16 amino acids. The germline V gene encodes CDR1 MNHEY and CDR2 SVGEGT. CDR3 region: CASSWTSGRGGHEQYF. CDR3 sequence (DNA): TGTGCCAGCAGTTGGACTAGCGGGAGAGGGGGTCACGAGCAGTACTTC.

This clonotype was observed a few times. The chain carries TRBV5-6 and TRBJ1-2; D gene uncertain. The CDR3 totals 15 residues. V was clipped by 3 bases and J by 4 bases, with 16 bases between them. CDR1 is SGHDT and CDR2 is YYEEEE in the germline V gene. The CDR3 region has the DNA TGTGCCAGCAGCTCAACATATCCCCCGTCCTATGGCTACACCTTC. This translates into CASSSTYPPSYGYTF.

In regard to this clonotype: This is likely a read error, given that the CDR3 carries no conserved phenylalanine or tryptophan at its end. CDR3: CSVTDRAYEQYC. CDR3 nucleotide sequence: TGCAGCGTGACGGACAGGGCCTACGAGCAGTACTGC. The chain uses TRBV29-1 and TRBJ2-7; 8 nucleotides align to TRBD1. Germline assignment: CDR1 SQVTM and CDR2 ANQGSEA. CDR3 size: 12 residues. The junction had 3 bases not matched to a gene; V was cut back by 6 bases and J by 2 bases.

The chain joins TRBV6-6 to TRBJ2-3; D is perhaps TRBD1 (5 bases). The CDR3 consists of 16 residues. Germline assignment: CDR1 MNHNY and CDR2 SVGAGI (reference sequence). V shed 5 bases and J shed 1 base, with 16 bases lying between them. The chain's CDR3 is CASSAKDIYRTDTQYF. For the CDR3, the DNA is TGTGCCAGCAGTGCTAAGGACATCTACCGCACAGATACGCAGTATTTT.

This clonotype has a count of ten or more. V gene TRBV12-3 or TRBV12-4 combines with J gene TRBJ2-7, with 9 bases aligning to TRBD1. J lost 3 bases, V lost 6 bases, and 0 bases had no gene match. This CDR3 has 12 residues. The CDR3 sequence: CASRTGGYEQYF. CDR3 coding DNA: TGTGCCAGCAGGACAGGGGGCTACGAGCAGTACTTC.

The chain couples TRBV12-3 or TRBV12-4 to TRBJ2-3; D remains ambiguous. CDR3 length: 15 amino acids. V lost 3 bases, J lost 0 bases, and 10 bases lay in between. Here the CDR3 reads CASSLGDPSTDTQYF. The CDR3 region has the DNA TGTGCCAGCAGTTTGGGCGATCCTAGCACAGATACGCAGTATTTT.

This CDR3 reads CASSLVGLAVPFSGANVLTF. CDR3 nucleotide sequence: TGCGCCAGCAGCTTGGTTGGACTAGCGGTACCTTTCTCTGGGGCCAACGTCCTGACTTTC. The chain has TRBV5-1 and TRBJ2-6; 10 bases are a match to TRBD2. CDR3 length: 20 amino acids. Germline assignment: CDR1 SGHRS and CDR2 YFSETQ. Unmatched junction bases numbered 9, after V lost 0 bases and J lost 0 bases.

This chain links TRBV27 with TRBJ2-3; 9 bases line up with TRBD1. From germline, CDR1 is MNHEY and CDR2 SMNVEV (reference sequence). The CDR3 spans 16 residues. With V trimmed by 4 bases and J by 3 bases, 8 bases remained unmatched. The CDR3 DNA sequence: TGTGCCAGCAGTTCACCGGGACAGGGAGAAACAGATACGCAGTATTTT. Its translation is CASSSPGQGETDTQYF.

V and J are TRBV6-5 and TRBJ2-1; 8 nucleotides align to TRBD1. V shed 2 bases and J 7 bases; nucleotides not matched to a gene: 13. The CDR3 contains 17 residues. Germline V gene lookup returns CDR1 MNHEY and CDR2 SVGAGI. The CDR3 nucleotides read TGTGCCAGCAGTTACGGTTTCCAGGGGGCTAAGTTAAATGAGCAGTTCTTC. Its translation: CASSYGFQGAKLNEQFF.

The gene calls are TRBV10-2 and TRBJ2-5; D possibly uses TRBD1 or TRBD2 (5 bases each). Trimming left V 0 bases short and J 5 bases short, with 7 bases between. Germline-derived CDR1 and CDR2 are WSHSY and SAAADI. CDR3 size: 13 residues. CDR3 nucleotide sequence: TGCGCCAGCAGTGAGTCGAGGGGTGAGACCCAGTACTTC. This translates into CASSESRGETQYF.

This clonotype showed up just a few times. The chain uses TRBV6-1 and TRBJ2-2; unclear D gene. The germline gives CDR1 MNHNS, CDR2 SASEGT. This CDR3 contains 13 residues. V gave up 5 bases and J gave up 5 bases, with 9 bases separating them. CDR3 coding DNA: TGTGCCAGCAGTCCAATCGGGACCGGGGAGCTGTTTTTT. Protein: CASSPIGTGELFF.

In DNA, the CDR3 is TGTGCCATCACAAAGGGACTAGCGGGAGCTGATGAGCAGTTCTTC. This gives the protein CAITKGLAGADEQFF. The J gene is TRBJ2-1, the V gene TRBV10-3; TRBD2 aligns across 14 bases. Unmatched junction bases numbered 7, after V lost 7 bases and J lost 8 bases. Germline V CDR1 and CDR2: ENHRY, SYGVKD. The CDR3 covers 15 residues.

This rearrangement joins TRBV29-1 to TRBJ1-2; D is possibly TRBD1 (6 bases). Deletions cut 4 bases from V and 8 bases from J, with 23 bases between. CDR1 SQVTM and CDR2 ANQGSEA come from the germline V gene. The CDR3 runs 15 residues. In DNA, the CDR3 is TGCAGCGTTGGAGACCTTCGACAGGCAGCACAAGGCTACACCTTC. It translates to CSVGDLRQAAQGYTF.

The rearrangement links TRBV10-3 to TRBJ2-4; the D is unclear. The closer fit of TRBJ2-7 to the DNA end suggests the J call may be wrong. CDR1 is ENHRY, CDR2 SYGVKD, per germline. CDR3 size: 11 residues. The CDR3 sequence: CAIGPLYEQYF. In nucleotides, the CDR3 is TGTGCCATAGGACCGCTTTACGAGCAGTACTTC.

There are a few counts of this clonotype. This chain uses TRBV28 with TRBJ2-7; weak D call: TRBD1 (5 bases). The CDR3 has 14 residues. Germline V gene lookup returns CDR1 MDHEN and CDR2 SYDVKM. V gave up 6 bases and J gave up 5 bases, with 17 bases separating them. The CDR3 DNA reads TGTGCCAGCAGGCGGCCAGGGTTTGACGACGAGCAGTACTTC. Translated, it gives CASRRPGFDDEQYF.

The table lists this clonotype with many counts. The chain employs TRBV4-3 and TRBJ2-3, with 10 bases fitting TRBD2. CDR1 and CDR2 (germline): LGHNA, YSLEER. V shed 5 bases, J shed 6 bases, and the junction held 5 bases outside the gene matches. The CDR3 contains 14 residues. DNA of the CDR3: TGCGCCAGCAGCTTCAAAGCGGGAGGGGATACGCAGTATTTT. It yields the protein CASSFKAGGDTQYF.

About this clonotype itself: Without the conserved terminal phenylalanine or tryptophan, this CDR3 likely stems from a read error. The chain links TRBV29-1 to TRBJ2-5; a weak D match, TRBD2 (6 bases). The V end lost 5 bases, the J end lost 4 bases, and 14 bases lay between the germline ends. This CDR3 comprises 13 residues. Germline CDR1 reads SQVTM; CDR2 reads ANQGSEA. Here the CDR3 DNA reads TGCAGCGTTACGACTAGTCACCCAGAGACCCAGTACTGC. This sequence encodes CSVTTSHPETQYC.

The chain joins TRBV29-1 to TRBJ1-1; D possibly corresponds to TRBD1 (5 bases). CDR3 length: 13 amino acids. Trimming took off 3 bases at V and 1 base at J, with 9 bases between the two ends. Germline lookup yields CDR1 SQVTM and CDR2 ANQGSEA. Written as DNA, the CDR3 is TGCAGCGTTGACAGGACATCGAACACTGAAGCTTTCTTT. Amino acids: CSVDRTSNTEAFF.

This clonotype was recorded once. One end of the junction fails to match germline, which may point to a read error. The V gene is TRBV15, the J gene TRBJ2-1; 8 positions match TRBD2. The CDR3 has 13 residues. CDR1 and CDR2 (germline): LNHNV, YYDKDF (reference sequence). CDR3 sequence (DNA): TGTGCCACCAGCGGACTAGCCTACGATGAGCAGTTCTTC. Residues: CATSGLAYDEQFF.

In its sample, this clonotype was seen a few times. The rearrangement links TRBV6-1 to TRBJ2-7; 8 nucleotides agree with TRBD2. Germline assignment: CDR1 MNHNS and CDR2 SASEGT. V lost 1 base and J lost 0; bases outside the gene matches: 5. The CDR3 consists of 16 residues. CDR3 sequence: CASSEGVSGNSYEQYF. CDR3 nucleotide sequence: TGTGCCAGCAGTGAAGGGGTTAGCGGGAACTCCTACGAGCAGTACTTC.

This clonotype occurred a few times. The rearrangement uses TRBV6-6 and TRBJ2-3; D is unclear. The V end was cut by 6 bases, the J end by 6 bases, with 10 bases between. Germline V gene data show CDR1 as MNHNY and CDR2 as SVGAGI (reference sequence). CDR3 length equals 12 residues. CDR3 DNA: TGTGCCAGCAGCTTCCTGGCTGATACGCAGTATTTT. Its translation is CASSFLADTQYF.

V usage is TRBV29-1 and J usage is TRBJ2-1; D unresolved. V lost 5 bases and J lost 7, with 6 bases in between. This CDR3 comprises 10 residues. CDR1 is SQVTM, CDR2 ANQGSEA, per germline. The DNA for the CDR3 is TGCAGCGTTTCCTTAAATGAGCAGTTCTTC. This encodes CSVSLNEQFF.

In its sample, this clonotype was seen once. The CDR3 sequence: CAISEYGPSLNEKLFF. In DNA, the CDR3 is TGTGCCATCAGTGAGTACGGGCCCAGCCTTAATGAAAAACTGTTTTTT. The V and J genes are TRBV10-3 and TRBJ1-4, with unresolved D. Germline CDR1 is ENHRY and CDR2 is SYGVKD. V dropped 1 base and J dropped 4 bases, with 13 bases sitting between them. The CDR3 has 16 residues.